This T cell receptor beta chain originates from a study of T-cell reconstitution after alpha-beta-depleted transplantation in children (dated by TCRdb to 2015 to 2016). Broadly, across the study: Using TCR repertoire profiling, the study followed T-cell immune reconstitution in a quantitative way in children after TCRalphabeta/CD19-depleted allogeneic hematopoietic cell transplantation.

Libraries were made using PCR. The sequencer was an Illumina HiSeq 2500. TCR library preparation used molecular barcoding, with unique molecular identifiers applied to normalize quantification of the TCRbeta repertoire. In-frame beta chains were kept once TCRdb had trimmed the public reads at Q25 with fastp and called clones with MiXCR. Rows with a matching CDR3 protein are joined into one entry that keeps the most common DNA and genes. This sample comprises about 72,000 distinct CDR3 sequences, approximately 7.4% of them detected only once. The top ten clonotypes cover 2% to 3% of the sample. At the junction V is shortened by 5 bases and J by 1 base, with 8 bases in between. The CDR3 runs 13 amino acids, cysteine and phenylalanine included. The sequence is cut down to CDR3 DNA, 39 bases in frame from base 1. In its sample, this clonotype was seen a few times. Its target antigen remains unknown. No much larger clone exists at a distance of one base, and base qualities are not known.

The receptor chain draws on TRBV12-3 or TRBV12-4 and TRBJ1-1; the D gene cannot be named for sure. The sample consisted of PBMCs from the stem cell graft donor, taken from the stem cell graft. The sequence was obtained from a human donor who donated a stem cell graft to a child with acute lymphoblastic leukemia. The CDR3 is CASSPRENTEAFF. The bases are TGTGCCAGCAGTCCACGGGAGAACACTGAAGCTTTCTTT.